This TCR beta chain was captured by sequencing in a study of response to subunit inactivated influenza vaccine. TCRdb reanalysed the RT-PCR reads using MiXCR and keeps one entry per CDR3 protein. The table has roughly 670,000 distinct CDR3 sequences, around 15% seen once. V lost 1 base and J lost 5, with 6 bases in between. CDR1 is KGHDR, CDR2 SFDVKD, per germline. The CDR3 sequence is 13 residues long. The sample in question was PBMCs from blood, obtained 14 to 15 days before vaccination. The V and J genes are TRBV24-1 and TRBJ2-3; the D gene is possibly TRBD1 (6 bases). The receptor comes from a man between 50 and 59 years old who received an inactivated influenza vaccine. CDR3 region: CATSDLGGDTQYF. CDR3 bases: TGTGCCACCAGTGATTTAGGGGGAGATACGCAGTATTTT.